The rows below give T cell receptor beta chains drawn from one sample of a study of cytomegalovirus exposure and HLA in healthy donors. Produced via immunoSEQ multiplex PCR; TCRdb's table is partial and in-frame only. The table includes fewer than 250,000 clones, around 79% detected once. Specimen: PBMCs. The receptor source for this set is a male donor in good health and CMV-seronegative. Each CDR3 is given with its conserved first and last residue. D genes are given only for firm matches. The size entry is marked missing in some rows and otherwise reads once, few, many or a size class.

size | J | D | V | CDR3 | DNA
- | TRBJ2-3 | - | TRBV5-1 | CASSPQPVGEGTDTQYF | TGCGCCAGCTCCCCCCAACCGGTCGGGGAGGGCACAGATACGCAGTATTTT
few | TRBJ1-4 | - | TRBV7-9 | CASSLMTPREGKLFF | TGTGCCAGCAGCTTAATGACCCCCCGGGAGGGAAAACTGTTTTTT
once | TRBJ1-2 | TRBD1 | TRBV18 | CASSHDQGGGYTF | TGTGCCAGCTCACATGACCAAGGGGGCGGCTACACCTTC
- | TRBJ2-2 | TRBD1 | TRBV5-1 | CASSLAAGGSTGELFF | TGCGCCAGCAGCTTGGCGGCAGGGGGAAGCACCGGGGAGCTGTTTTTT
- | TRBJ2-2 | TRBD2 | TRBV27 | CASSTSGGENTGELFF | TGTGCCAGCAGTACAAGCGGGGGGGAAAACACCGGGGAGCTGTTTTTT
- | TRBJ2-7 | - | TRBV7-2 | CASSYRGSGPYEQYF | TGTGCCAGCAGCTATAGGGGTAGCGGACCTTACGAGCAGTACTTC
- | TRBJ2-3 | - | TRBV9 | CASSARSTSTDTQYF | TGTGCCAGCAGCGCTAGATCGACTAGCACAGATACGCAGTATTTT
- | TRBJ1-1 | - | TRBV10-3 | CAISEWAQLYIF | TGTGCCATCAGTGAGTGGGCGCAGCTTTACATCTTT
- | TRBJ2-3 | TRBD1 | TRBV9 | CASSATGGLADTQYF | TGTGCCAGCAGCGCGACAGGGGGCCTCGCAGATACGCAGTATTTT
- | TRBJ1-5 | - | TRBV6-5 | CASRPAGDSNQPQHF | TGTGCCAGCAGACCCGCAGGGGATAGCAATCAGCCCCAGCATTTT
once | TRBJ2-2 | TRBD1 | TRBV28 | CASSFTGQGITGELFF | TGTGCCAGCAGTTTTACCGGACAGGGTATCACCGGGGAGCTGTTTTTT
- | TRBJ1-1 | - | TRBV2 | CASSLQGTDAFF | TGTGCCAGCAGTCTTCAGGGTACTGACGCTTTCTTT
- | TRBJ1-2 | - | TRBV6-5 | CASSSPGTRYGYTF | TGTGCCAGCAGCTCACCTGGGACACGCTATGGCTACACCTTC
- | TRBJ2-1 | TRBD1 | TRBV5-1 | CASSWKQGAVEQFF | TGCGCCAGCAGCTGGAAACAGGGGGCGGTTGAGCAGTTCTTC
- | TRBJ1-3 | - | TRBV6-1 | CASSEDGFSGNTIYF | TGTGCCAGCAGTGAAGACGGTTTCTCTGGAAACACCATATATTTT
- | TRBJ1-5 | TRBD1 | TRBV5-6 | CASSLHGQGVGQPQHF | TGTGCCAGCAGCTTGCACGGACAGGGGGTGGGTCAGCCCCAGCATTTT
- | TRBJ1-2 | - | TRBV2 | CASSENTYGYTF | TGTGCCAGCAGTGAAAACACCTATGGCTACACCTTC
- | TRBJ2-5 | TRBD2 | TRBV9 | CASSVAFQRGAQETQYF | TGTGCCAGCAGCGTAGCCTTCCAGCGGGGGGCCCAAGAGACCCAGTACTTC
few | TRBJ2-1 | TRBD2 | TRBV11-2 | CASSPSSGTSGRAFF | TGTGCCAGCAGCCCCTCCTCCGGGACTAGCGGGAGGGCGTTCTTC
- | TRBJ1-4 | - | TRBV6-1 | CASRVSGPNEKLFF | TGTGCCAGCAGAGTTAGCGGACCTAATGAAAAACTGTTTTTT
- | TRBJ1-6 | TRBD1 | TRBV2 | CASSSHQGENSPLHF | TGTGCCAGCAGTTCACACCAGGGGGAGAATTCACCCCTCCACTTT
- | TRBJ1-4 | - | TRBV28 | CASQGRTNEKLFF | TGTGCCAGCCAGGGAAGGACTAATGAAAAACTGTTTTTT
once | TRBJ2-5 | TRBD2 | TRBV27 | CASSLGLAGVQETQYF | TGTGCCAGCAGTCTCGGACTAGCGGGGGTCCAAGAGACCCAGTACTTC
- | TRBJ2-1 | TRBD2 | TRBV2 | CATRLAGGNEQFF | TGTGCCACGCGACTAGCGGGAGGGAATGAGCAGTTCTTC
- | TRBJ2-7 | - | TRBV18 | CASSPGLTYEQYF | TGTGCCAGCTCACCCGGACTCACCTACGAGCAGTACTTC
- | TRBJ1-5 | TRBD1 | TRBV5-4 | CASSLDRGRGQPQHF | TGTGCCAGCAGCTTAGACAGGGGGCGCGGACAGCCCCAGCATTTT
- | TRBJ2-7 | - | TRBV7-2 | CASSFGVSYEQYF | TGTGCCAGCAGCTTCGGGGTCTCCTACGAGCAGTACTTC
- | TRBJ2-3 | - | TRBV5-5 | CASSLVTATDTQYF | TGTGCCAGCAGCTTGGTGACAGCCACAGATACGCAGTATTTT
- | TRBJ1-2 | - | TRBV30 | CAWALRDSYGYTF | TGTGCCTGGGCCCTACGGGACTCATATGGCTACACCTTC
- | TRBJ2-7 | TRBD1 | TRBV6-5 | CATIPGGSAGKQYF | TGTGCCACCATTCCAGGGGGTTCGGCGGGTAAGCAGTACTTC
- | TRBJ2-7 | - | TRBV6-1 | CASRSSALMYEQYF | TGTGCCAGCAGGAGCTCCGCTCTCATGTACGAGCAGTACTTC
- | TRBJ2-5 | TRBD1 | TRBV18 | CASSRDRGKETQYF | TGTGCCAGCTCACGGGACAGGGGGAAAGAGACCCAGTACTTC
- | TRBJ1-2 | TRBD1 | TRBV27 | CASSLSTGGYGYTF | TGTGCCAGCAGTTTATCTACAGGGGGCTATGGCTACACCTTC
- | TRBJ2-3 | TRBD2 | TRBV6-4 | CASSDTAGSTDTQYF | TGTGCCAGCAGCGACACAGCGGGGTCCACAGATACGCAGTATTTT
- | TRBJ1-1 | - | TRBV13 | CASSSQGRWDTEAFF | TGTGCCAGCAGCTCGCAGGGAAGGTGGGACACTGAAGCTTTCTTT
- | TRBJ2-7 | TRBD2 | TRBV6-6 | CASLSRLAGNYEQYF | TGTGCCAGCCTCTCGCGACTAGCGGGGAACTACGAGCAGTACTTC
- | TRBJ2-7 | - | TRBV5-1 | CASSEALYEQYF | TGCGCCAGCAGCGAGGCCCTCTACGAGCAGTACTTC
- | TRBJ1-6 | TRBD1 | TRBV6-6 | CASSPETGGSPLHF | TGTGCCAGCAGTCCGGAGACAGGGGGTTCACCCCTCCACTTT
- | TRBJ1-2 | TRBD1 | TRBV28 | CASSSGQGMMDGYTF | TGTGCCAGCAGTTCAGGACAGGGGATGATGGATGGCTACACCTTC
- | TRBJ1-5 | - | TRBV18 | CASSTRQLNQPQHF | TGTGCCAGCTCTACCAGACAGCTCAATCAGCCCCAGCATTTT
once | TRBJ1-1 | - | TRBV28 | CASGTTTAGFTEAFF | TGTGCCAGCGGAACGACAACGGCAGGGTTCACTGAAGCTTTCTTT
- | TRBJ2-1 | TRBD2 | TRBV5-6 | CASSLAFSGGSYNEQFF | TGTGCCAGCAGCTTAGCCTTTAGCGGGGGTTCGTACAATGAGCAGTTCTTC
- | TRBJ1-2 | - | TRBV19 | CASTGRGGDNYGYTF | TGTGCCAGTACAGGCAGGGGTGGAGATAACTATGGCTACACCTTC
- | TRBJ2-3 | - | TRBV19 | CASSSNRASTDTQYF | TGTGCCAGTAGTAGCAACAGGGCTAGCACAGATACGCAGTATTTT
few | TRBJ1-3 | - | TRBV4-1 | CASSQDLRGVVSGNTIYF | TGCGCCAGCAGCCAAGATCTTCGGGGGGTGGTCTCTGGAAACACCATATATTTT
- | TRBJ1-4 | TRBD1 | TRBV19 | CASTVEGARDEKLFF | TGTGCCAGTACCGTCGAGGGGGCGCGAGATGAAAAACTGTTTTTT
- | TRBJ2-2 | - | TRBV7-2 | CASSRRGTTNTGELFF | TGTGCCAGCAGCCGAAGGGGAACGACGAACACCGGGGAGCTGTTTTTT
- | TRBJ1-6 | TRBD1 | TRBV9 | CASSEGQAYNSPLHF | TGTGCCAGCAGTGAAGGACAGGCGTATAATTCACCCCTCCACTTT
- | TRBJ1-4 | TRBD1 | TRBV28 | CASSRDRARREKLFF | TGTGCCAGCAGTAGGGACAGGGCGAGACGTGAAAAACTGTTTTTT
- | TRBJ2-6 | - | TRBV12-5 | CASGMDSSGANVLTF | TGTGCTAGTGGTATGGACAGCTCTGGGGCCAACGTCCTGACTTTC
- | TRBJ2-3 | TRBD1 | TRBV11-2 | CASSLDADRGDTQYF | TGTGCCAGCAGCTTAGATGCAGACAGGGGAGATACGCAGTATTTT
few | TRBJ1-1 | - | TRBV27 | CASGGLLTEAFF | TGTGCCAGCGGAGGACTACTCACTGAAGCTTTCTTT
- | TRBJ1-2 | TRBD1 | TRBV6-1 | CASTDRGPGYTF | TGTGCCAGCACCGACAGGGGGCCTGGCTACACCTTC